This T cell receptor beta chain was documented in a study of OX40 agonist ivuxolimab in advanced cancers. Study-level findings and limits: Among T cells, CD8+ cells averaged more expanded clones than CD4+ cells.

It was autoimmune disease history or systemic immunosuppression that excluded patients. The repertoire was sequenced with immunoSEQ multiplex PCR; TCRdb's copy has only in-frame clones and lacks some. The repertoire has 40,000 to 50,000 clones, 80% to 90% of them found once; the top ten carry 12%. Germline CDR1 MNHEY, CDR2 SMNVEV (reference sequence). There are 15 residues in the CDR3. V lost 4 bases, J lost 6 bases, and 6 bases stayed unmatched. Remarks on this clone: No antigen is known for it.

This sample comprised CD4+ or CD8+ T cells sorted from blood, obtained in a trial of the OX40 agonist ivuxolimab. The chain couples TRBV27 to TRBJ2-1; 10 bases fit TRBD2. This clonotype originated in an adult with an advanced solid tumor such as melanoma, head and neck, liver or kidney cancer. The CDR3 nucleotides are TGTGCCAGCAGTTATCCTAGCGGGAGCATCAATGAGCAGTTCTTC. Translation gives CASSYPSGSINEQFF.